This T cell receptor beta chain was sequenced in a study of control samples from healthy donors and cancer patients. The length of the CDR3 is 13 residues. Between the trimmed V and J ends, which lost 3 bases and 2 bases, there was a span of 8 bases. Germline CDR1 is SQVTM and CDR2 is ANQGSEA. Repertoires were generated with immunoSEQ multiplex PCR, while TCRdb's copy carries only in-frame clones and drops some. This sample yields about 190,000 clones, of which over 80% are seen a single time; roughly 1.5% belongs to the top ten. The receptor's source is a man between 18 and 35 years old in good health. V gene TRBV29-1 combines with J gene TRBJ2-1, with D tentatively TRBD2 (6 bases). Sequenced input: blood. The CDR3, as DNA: TGCAGCGTTGAGGGGGGTACCTACAATGAGCAGTTCTTC. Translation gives CSVEGGTYNEQFF.